Listed here are 11 T cell receptor beta chains from one sample, sequenced in a study of T-cell reconstitution after alpha-beta-depleted transplantation in children. Researchers prepared the TCRbeta library using unique molecular identifiers, the study reports. TCRdb passed the PCR reads through MiXCR, listing each CDR3 protein once. The sample records over 550,000 distinct CDR3 sequences, about 10% being singletons. Sequenced here: PBMCs from the stem cell graft donor, sampled from the stem cell graft. Every receptor here comes from a human donor who donated a stem cell graft to a child with acute myeloid leukemia.

The CDR3 DNA reads as TGTGCCAGCAGTTCCCCCGACAGGGGGGGATCTCGCTACACCTTC. Protein sequence: CASSSPDRGGSRYTF. The rearrangement links TRBV6-5 to TRBJ1-2, with TRBD1 matching over 9 bases. CDR3 length: 15 residues. CDR1 MNHEY and CDR2 SVGAGI come from the germline V gene. J lost 9 bases, V lost 4 bases, and 12 bases had no gene match.

The rearrangement uses TRBV15 and TRBJ1-6; no clear D. CDR3 size: 20 residues. Trimming cost V 1 base and J 12 bases, with 31 bases left between them. Looked up from germline, CDR1 is LNHNV and CDR2 is YYDKDF (reference sequence). In nucleotides, the CDR3 is TGTGCCACCAGCAGAGTAAGGAGACCCCTCTTAGGGAAAGCCACCGGACCCCTCCACTTT. As protein: CATSRVRRPLLGKATGPLHF.

This clonotype was observed a handful of times. The chain recombines TRBV7-2 with TRBJ2-7, with D tentatively TRBD1 (6 bases). Germline CDR1 reads SGHTA; CDR2 reads FQGNSA. CDR3 size: 15 residues. Trimming removed 3 bases from V and 4 bases from J, with 16 bases in between. CDR3 residues: CASSFNRDIIYEQYF. In DNA form, the CDR3 reads TGTGCCAGCAGCTTTAACCGGGACATTATATACGAGCAGTACTTC.

The rearrangement links TRBV7-9 to TRBJ2-1; possible D gene TRBD2, 6 bases. The CDR3 extends over 13 amino acids. Germline V gene data show CDR1 as SEHNR and CDR2 as FQNEAQ (reference sequence). V lost 5 bases and J lost 5, with 10 bases in between. The chain's CDR3 is CASSPGLHNEQFF. The CDR3 region has the DNA TGTGCCAGCAGCCCGGGACTCCACAATGAGCAGTTCTTC.

The gene calls are TRBV27 and TRBJ2-7, with no clear D. Germline CDR1 and CDR2: MNHEY and SMNVEV (reference sequence). The CDR3 runs to 14 residues. V lost 3 bases and J lost 2, with 11 bases in between. CDR3 region: CASSFLGSPYEQYF. The CDR3 DNA follows: TGTGCCAGCAGTTTCTTGGGGTCACCCTACGAGCAGTACTTC.

This clonotype was recorded many times. This sequence joins TRBV7-8 and TRBJ1-1, with D perhaps matching TRBD1 (5 bases). The CDR3 contains 13 residues. CDR1 SGHVS and CDR2 FQNEAQ come from the germline V gene. Trimming pared 4 bases from V and 2 bases from J, leaving 8 bases between. The CDR3 region is CASSSGGNTEAFF. CDR3 nucleotides: TGTGCCAGCAGCTCCGGGGGAAACACTGAAGCTTTCTTT.

This clonotype was recorded many times. CDR3: CSASRKPTGELFF. CDR3 sequence (DNA): TGCAGTGCTAGTCGTAAGCCCACCGGGGAGCTGTTTTTT. This chain joins TRBV20-1 and TRBJ2-2, with unresolved D. Per the germline V gene, CDR1 is DFQATT and CDR2 is SNEGSKA (reference sequence). Trimming left V 3 bases short and J 4 bases short, with 9 bases between. The CDR3 totals 13 residues.

In its sample, this clonotype was seen many times. V and J are TRBV20-1 and TRBJ1-1; the D is unclear. Trimming took off 3 bases at V and 0 bases at J, with 14 bases between the two ends. Germline values: CDR1 DFQATT, CDR2 SNEGSKA (reference sequence). The CDR3 spans 15 residues. CDR3 sequence reads: CSASNHRSMNTEAFF. CDR3 nucleotides: TGCAGTGCTAGTAACCACAGAAGTATGAACACTGAAGCTTTCTTT.

This clonotype was observed many times. This chain joins TRBV7-6 and TRBJ2-3; D call uncertain. Trimming stripped 2 bases from V and 0 bases from J, with 12 bases between. This CDR3 is 16 amino acids long. Germline V gene sequence: CDR1 SGHVS, CDR2 FNYEAQ. The CDR3 sequence: CASSLSGGVSTDTQYF. DNA for the CDR3: TGTGCCAGCAGCTTATCTGGCGGAGTCAGCACAGATACGCAGTATTTT.

Only a few counts were recorded for this clonotype. The chain has TRBV15 and TRBJ1-5; possibly TRBD1 for D (5 bases). Trimming removed 9 bases from V and 3 bases from J, with 12 bases in between. Germline lookup yields CDR1 LNHNV and CDR2 YYDKDF (reference sequence). The CDR3 has 13 amino acids. DNA of the CDR3: TGTGCCACTCGGCGGGGCCCCAATCAGCCCCAGCATTTT. Translation: CATRRGPNQPQHF.

This clonotype appeared many times. The chain uses TRBV20-1 and TRBJ2-1, with 12 bases matching TRBD2. The CDR3 runs 15 residues. The trim removed 6 bases at V and 3 bases at J, leaving 6 bases unmatched. Germline-derived CDR1 and CDR2 are DFQATT and SNEGSKA (reference sequence). For the CDR3, the DNA is TGCAGTGCCAATGGACTAGCGGGATACTACAATGAGCAGTTCTTC. It codes for CSANGLAGYYNEQFF.